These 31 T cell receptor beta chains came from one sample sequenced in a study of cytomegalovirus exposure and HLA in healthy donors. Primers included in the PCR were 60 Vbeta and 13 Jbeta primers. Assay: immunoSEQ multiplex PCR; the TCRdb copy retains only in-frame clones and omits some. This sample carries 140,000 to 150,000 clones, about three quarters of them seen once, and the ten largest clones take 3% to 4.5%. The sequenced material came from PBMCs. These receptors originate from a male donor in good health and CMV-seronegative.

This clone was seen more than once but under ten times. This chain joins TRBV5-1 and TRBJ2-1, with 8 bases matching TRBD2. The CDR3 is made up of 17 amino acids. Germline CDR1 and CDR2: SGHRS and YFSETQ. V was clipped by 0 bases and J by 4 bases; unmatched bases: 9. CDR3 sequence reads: CASSLDYPGGPYNEQFF. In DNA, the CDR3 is TGCGCCAGCAGCTTGGATTATCCGGGGGGGCCTTACAATGAGCAGTTCTTC. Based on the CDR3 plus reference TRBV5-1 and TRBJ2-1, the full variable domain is KAGVTQTPRYLIKTRGQQVTLSCSPISGHRSVSWYQQTPGQGLQFLFEYFSETQRNKGNFPGRFSGRQFSNSRSEMNVSTLELGDSALYLCASSLDYPGGPYNEQFFGPGTRLTVL.

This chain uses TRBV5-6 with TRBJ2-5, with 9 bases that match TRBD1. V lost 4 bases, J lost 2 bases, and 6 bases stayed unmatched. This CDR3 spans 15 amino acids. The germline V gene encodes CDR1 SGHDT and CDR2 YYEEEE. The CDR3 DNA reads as TGTGCCAGCAGCCGGTCGGGACAGGGACAAGAGACCCAGTACTTC. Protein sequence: CASSRSGQGQETQYF.

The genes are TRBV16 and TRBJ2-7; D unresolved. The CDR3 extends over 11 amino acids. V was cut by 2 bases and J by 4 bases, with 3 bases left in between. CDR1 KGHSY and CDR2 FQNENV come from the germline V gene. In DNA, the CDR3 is TGTGCCAGCAGCCAACTTTACGAGCAGTACTTC. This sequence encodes CASSQLYEQYF.

This chain's CDR3 is CASSTTQGASWYGYTF. The CDR3, as DNA: TGTGCCAGCAGCACGACACAGGGGGCGTCTTGGTATGGCTACACCTTC. The V gene is TRBV5-6, the J gene TRBJ1-2; 9 bases are shared with TRBD1. This CDR3 contains 16 residues. Germline CDR1 SGHDT, CDR2 YYEEEE. The trim removed 4 bases at V and 5 bases at J, leaving 12 bases unmatched.

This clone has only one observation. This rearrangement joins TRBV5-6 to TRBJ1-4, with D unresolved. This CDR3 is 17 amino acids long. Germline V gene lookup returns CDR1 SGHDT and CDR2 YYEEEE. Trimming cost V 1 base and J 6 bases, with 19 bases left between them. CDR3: CASSLYRGSGVYEKLFF. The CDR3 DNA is TGTGCCAGCAGCTTGTACCGGGGAAGTGGAGTTTATGAAAAACTGTTTTTT.

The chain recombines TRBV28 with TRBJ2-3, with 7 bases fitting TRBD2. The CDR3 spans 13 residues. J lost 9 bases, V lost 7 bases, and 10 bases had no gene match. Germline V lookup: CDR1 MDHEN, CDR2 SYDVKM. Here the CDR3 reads CASTWAGAGTQYF. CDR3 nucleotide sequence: TGTGCCAGCACTTGGGCGGGAGCCGGGACGCAGTATTTT.

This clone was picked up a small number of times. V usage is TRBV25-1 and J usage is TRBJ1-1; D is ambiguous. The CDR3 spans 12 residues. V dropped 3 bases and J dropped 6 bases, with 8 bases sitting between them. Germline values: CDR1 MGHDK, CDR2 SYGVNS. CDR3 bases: TGTGCCAGCAGTGAGTCCTACGCTGAAGCTTTCTTT. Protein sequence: CASSESYAEAFF.

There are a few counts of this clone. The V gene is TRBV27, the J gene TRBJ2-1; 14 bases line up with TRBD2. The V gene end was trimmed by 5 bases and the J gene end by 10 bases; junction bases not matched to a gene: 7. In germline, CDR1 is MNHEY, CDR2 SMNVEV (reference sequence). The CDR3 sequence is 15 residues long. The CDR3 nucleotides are TGTGCCAGCAGTCATCCGGGACTAGCGGGAGTGGAGCAGTTCTTC. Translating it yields CASSHPGLAGVEQFF.

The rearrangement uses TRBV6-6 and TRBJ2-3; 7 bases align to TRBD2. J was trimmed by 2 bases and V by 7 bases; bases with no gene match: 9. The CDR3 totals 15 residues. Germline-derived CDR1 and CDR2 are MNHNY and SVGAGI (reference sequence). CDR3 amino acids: CASIGLDGPTDTQYF. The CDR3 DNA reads TGTGCCAGCATCGGACTAGATGGTCCCACAGATACGCAGTATTTT.

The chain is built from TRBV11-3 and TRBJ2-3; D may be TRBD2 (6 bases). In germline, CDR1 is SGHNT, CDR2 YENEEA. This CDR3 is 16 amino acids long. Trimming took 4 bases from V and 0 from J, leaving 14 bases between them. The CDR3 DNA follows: TGTGCCAGCAGCTCTGGGACTTCGCCCAGCACAGATACGCAGTATTTT. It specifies CASSSGTSPSTDTQYF.

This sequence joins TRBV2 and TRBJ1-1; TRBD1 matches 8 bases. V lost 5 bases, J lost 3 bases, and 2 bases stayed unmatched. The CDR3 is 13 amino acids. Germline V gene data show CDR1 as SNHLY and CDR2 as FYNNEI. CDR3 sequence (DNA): TGTGCCAGCAGTCTGGACAGGGACACTGAAGCTTTCTTT. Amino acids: CASSLDRDTEAFF.

CDR3 DNA: TGTGCCAGCAGTTTATCGGCTGGGGGACAAAGCTCCTACGAGCAGTACTTC. This codes for CASSLSAGGQSSYEQYF. This chain joins TRBV27 and TRBJ2-7; D is possibly TRBD1 (6 bases). Trimming cost V 0 bases and J 0 bases, with 15 bases left between them. The CDR3 is made up of 17 amino acids. Germline-derived CDR1 and CDR2 are MNHEY and SMNVEV (reference sequence).

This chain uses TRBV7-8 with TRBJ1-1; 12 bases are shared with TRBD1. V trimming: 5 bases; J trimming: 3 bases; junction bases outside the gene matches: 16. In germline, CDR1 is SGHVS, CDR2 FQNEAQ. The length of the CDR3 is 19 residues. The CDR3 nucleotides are TGTGCCAGCAGCCTCGTGGGACAGGGGGCCCTTTACCTGGACACTGAAGCTTTCTTT. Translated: CASSLVGQGALYLDTEAFF. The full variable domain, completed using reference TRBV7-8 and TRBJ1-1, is GAGVSQSPRYKVAKRGQDVALRCDPISGHVSLFWYQQALGQGPEFLTYFQNEAQLDKSGLPSDRFFAERPEGSVSTLKIQRTQQEDSAVYLCASSLVGQGALYLDTEAFFGQGTRLTVV.

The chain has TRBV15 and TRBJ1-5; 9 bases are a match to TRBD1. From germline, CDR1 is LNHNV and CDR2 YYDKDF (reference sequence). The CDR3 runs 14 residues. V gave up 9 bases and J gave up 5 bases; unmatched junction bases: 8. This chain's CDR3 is CATSEDRGHQPQHF. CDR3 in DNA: TGTGCCACATCAGAGGACAGGGGACATCAGCCCCAGCATTTT.

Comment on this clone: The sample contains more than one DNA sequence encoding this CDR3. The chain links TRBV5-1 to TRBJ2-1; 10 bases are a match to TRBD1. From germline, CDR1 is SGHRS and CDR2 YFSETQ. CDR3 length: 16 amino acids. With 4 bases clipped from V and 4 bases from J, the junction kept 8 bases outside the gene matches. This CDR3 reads CASSPAGTGVYNEQFF. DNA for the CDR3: TGCGCCAGCAGCCCCGCCGGGACAGGGGTATACAATGAGCAGTTCTTC.

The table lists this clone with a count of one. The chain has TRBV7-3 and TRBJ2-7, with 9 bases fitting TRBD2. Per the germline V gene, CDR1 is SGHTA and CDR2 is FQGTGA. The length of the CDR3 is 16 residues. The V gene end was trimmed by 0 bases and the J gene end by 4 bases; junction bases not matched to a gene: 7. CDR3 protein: CASSLTKVSGSYEQYF. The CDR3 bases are TGTGCCAGCAGCTTAACGAAAGTTAGCGGGAGTTACGAGCAGTACTTC.

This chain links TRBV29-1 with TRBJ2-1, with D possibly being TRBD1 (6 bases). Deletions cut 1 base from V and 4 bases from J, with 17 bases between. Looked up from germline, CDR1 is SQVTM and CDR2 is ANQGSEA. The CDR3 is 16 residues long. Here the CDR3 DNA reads TGCAGCGTTGAAGGAGGGGGAGTGCTTAGGTACAATGAGCAGTTCTTC. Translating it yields CSVEGGGVLRYNEQFF.

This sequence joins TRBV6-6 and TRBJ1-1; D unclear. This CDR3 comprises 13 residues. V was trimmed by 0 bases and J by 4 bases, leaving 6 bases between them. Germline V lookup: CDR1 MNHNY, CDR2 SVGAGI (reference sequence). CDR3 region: CASSYSRGTEAFF. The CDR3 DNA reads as TGTGCCAGCAGTTACTCGCGGGGCACTGAAGCTTTCTTT.

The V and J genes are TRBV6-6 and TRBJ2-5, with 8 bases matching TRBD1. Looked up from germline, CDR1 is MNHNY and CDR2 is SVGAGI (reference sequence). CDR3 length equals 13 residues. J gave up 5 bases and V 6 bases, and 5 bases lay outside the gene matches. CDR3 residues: CASSPDRVETQYF. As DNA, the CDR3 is TGTGCCAGCAGCCCGGACAGGGTGGAGACCCAGTACTTC.

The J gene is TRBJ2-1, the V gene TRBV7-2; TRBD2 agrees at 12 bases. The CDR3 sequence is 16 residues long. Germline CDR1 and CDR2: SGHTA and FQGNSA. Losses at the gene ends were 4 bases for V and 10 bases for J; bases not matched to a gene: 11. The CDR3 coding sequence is TGTGCCAGCAGCTCTTCACCTAGCGGGGGGGCCAAAGAGCAGTTCTTC. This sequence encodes CASSSSPSGGAKEQFF.

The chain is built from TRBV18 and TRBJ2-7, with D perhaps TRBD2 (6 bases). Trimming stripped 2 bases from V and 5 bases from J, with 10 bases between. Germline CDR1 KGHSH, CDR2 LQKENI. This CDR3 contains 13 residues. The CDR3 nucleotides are TGTGCCAGCTCACCAGGGCTAGCGAACGAGCAGTACTTC. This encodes CASSPGLANEQYF. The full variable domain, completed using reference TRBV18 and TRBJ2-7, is NAGVMQNPRHLVRRRGQEARLRCSPMKGHSHVYWYRQLPEEGLKFMVYLQKENIIDESGMPKERFSAEFPKEGPSILRIQQVVRGDSAAYFCASSPGLANEQYFGPGTRLTVT.

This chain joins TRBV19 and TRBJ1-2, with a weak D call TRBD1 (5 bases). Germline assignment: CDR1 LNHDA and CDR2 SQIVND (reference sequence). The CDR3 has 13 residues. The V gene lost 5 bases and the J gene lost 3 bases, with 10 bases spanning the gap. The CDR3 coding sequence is TGTGCCAGTAGTTGGGGGGTGGACTATGGCTACACCTTC. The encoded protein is CASSWGVDYGYTF.

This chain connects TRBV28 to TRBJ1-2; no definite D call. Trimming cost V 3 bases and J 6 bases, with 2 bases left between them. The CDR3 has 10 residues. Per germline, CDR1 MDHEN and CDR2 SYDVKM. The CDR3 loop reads CASSFNGYTF. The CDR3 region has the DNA TGTGCCAGCAGTTTTAATGGCTACACCTTC.

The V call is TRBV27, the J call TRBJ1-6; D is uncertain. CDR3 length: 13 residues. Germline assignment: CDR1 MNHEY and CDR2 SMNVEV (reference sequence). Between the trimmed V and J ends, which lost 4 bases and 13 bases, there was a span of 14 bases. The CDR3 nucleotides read TGTGCCAGCAGTTCACTTCCTTCGGTGCCCCTCCACTTT. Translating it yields CASSSLPSVPLHF.

CDR3 amino acids: CASSFIDTQYF. The CDR3 DNA reads as TGCGCCAGCAGCTTCATAGATACGCAGTATTTT. V and J are TRBV5-1 and TRBJ2-3; D gene ambiguous. Trimming cost V 2 bases and J 5 bases, with 3 bases left between them. The CDR3 consists of 11 residues. Germline CDR1 reads SGHRS; CDR2 reads YFSETQ.

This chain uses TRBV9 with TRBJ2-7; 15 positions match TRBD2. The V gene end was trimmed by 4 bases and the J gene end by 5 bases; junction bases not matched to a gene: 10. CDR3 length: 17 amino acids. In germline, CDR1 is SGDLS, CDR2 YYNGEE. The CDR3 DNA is TGTGCCAGCAGCCCGGGACTAGCGGGAGGTCCACGGGACGAGCAGTACTTC. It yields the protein CASSPGLAGGPRDEQYF.

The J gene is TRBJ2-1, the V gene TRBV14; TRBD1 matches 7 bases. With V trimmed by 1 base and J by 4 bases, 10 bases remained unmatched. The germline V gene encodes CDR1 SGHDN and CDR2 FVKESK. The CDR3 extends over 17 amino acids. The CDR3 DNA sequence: TGTGCCAGCAGCCAAGGGGGAACAGGGGAAATATACAATGAGCAGTTCTTC. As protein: CASSQGGTGEIYNEQFF.

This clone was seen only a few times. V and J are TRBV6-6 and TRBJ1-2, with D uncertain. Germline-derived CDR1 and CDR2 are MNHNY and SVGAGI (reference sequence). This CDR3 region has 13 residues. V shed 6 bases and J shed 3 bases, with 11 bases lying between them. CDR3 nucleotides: TGTGCCAGCAGCCCGCAGGTGGACTATGGCTACACCTTC. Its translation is CASSPQVDYGYTF.

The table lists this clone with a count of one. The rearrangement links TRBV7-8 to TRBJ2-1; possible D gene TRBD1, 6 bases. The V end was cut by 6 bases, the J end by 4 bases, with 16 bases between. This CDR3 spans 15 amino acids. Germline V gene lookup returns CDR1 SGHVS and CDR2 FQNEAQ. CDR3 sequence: CASSSPRTAYNEQFF. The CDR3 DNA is TGTGCCAGCAGTTCCCCGAGGACAGCTTACAATGAGCAGTTCTTC. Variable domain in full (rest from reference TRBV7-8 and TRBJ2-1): GAGVSQSPRYKVAKRGQDVALRCDPISGHVSLFWYQQALGQGPEFLTYFQNEAQLDKSGLPSDRFFAERPEGSVSTLKIQRTQQEDSAVYLCASSSPRTAYNEQFFGPGTRLTVL.

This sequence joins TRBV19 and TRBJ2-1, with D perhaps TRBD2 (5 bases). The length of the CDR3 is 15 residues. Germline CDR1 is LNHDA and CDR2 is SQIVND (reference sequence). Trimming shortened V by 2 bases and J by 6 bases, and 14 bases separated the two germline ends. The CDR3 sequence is CASSIWSSRGNEQFF. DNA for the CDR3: TGTGCCAGTAGTATATGGAGCTCCCGGGGCAATGAGCAGTTCTTC.

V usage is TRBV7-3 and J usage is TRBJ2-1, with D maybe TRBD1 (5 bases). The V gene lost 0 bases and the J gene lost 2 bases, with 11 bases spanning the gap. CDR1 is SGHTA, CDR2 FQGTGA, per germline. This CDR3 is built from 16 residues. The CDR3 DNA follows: TGTGCCAGCAGCTTAACTCCCTCGGACACCTACAATGAGCAGTTCTTC. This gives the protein CASSLTPSDTYNEQFF.